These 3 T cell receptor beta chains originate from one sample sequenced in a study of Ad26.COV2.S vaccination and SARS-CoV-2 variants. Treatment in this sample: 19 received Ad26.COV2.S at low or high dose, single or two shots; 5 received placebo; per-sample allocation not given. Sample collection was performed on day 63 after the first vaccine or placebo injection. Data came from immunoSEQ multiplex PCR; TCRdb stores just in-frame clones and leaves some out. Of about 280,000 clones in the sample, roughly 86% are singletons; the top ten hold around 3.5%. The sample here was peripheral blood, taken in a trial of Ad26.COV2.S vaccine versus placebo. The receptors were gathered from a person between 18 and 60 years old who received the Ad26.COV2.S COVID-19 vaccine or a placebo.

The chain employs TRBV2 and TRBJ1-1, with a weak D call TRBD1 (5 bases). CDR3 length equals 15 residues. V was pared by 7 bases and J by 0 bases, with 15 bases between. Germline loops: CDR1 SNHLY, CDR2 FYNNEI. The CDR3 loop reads CASTSQGRVNTEAFF. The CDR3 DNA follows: TGTGCCAGCACCTCGCAGGGCAGGGTGAACACTGAAGCTTTCTTT. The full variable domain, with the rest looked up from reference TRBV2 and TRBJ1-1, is EPEVTQTPSHQVTQMGQEVILRCVPISNHLYFYWYRQILGQKVEFLVSFYNNEISEKSEIFDDQFSVERPDGSNFTLKIRSTKLEDSAMYFCASTSQGRVNTEAFFGQGTRLTVV.

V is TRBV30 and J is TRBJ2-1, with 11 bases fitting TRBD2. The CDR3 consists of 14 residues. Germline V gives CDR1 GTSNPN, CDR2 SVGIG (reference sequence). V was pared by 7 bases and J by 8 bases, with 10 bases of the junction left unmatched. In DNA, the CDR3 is TGTGCCTTGACCATAGCGGGAGGGCCCCATGAGCAGTTCTTC. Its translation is CALTIAGGPHEQFF. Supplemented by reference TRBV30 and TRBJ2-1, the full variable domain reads SQTIHQWPATLVQPVGSPLSLECTVEGTSNPNLYWYRQAAGRGLQLLFYSVGIGQISSEVPQNLSASRPQDRQFILSSKKLLLSDSGFYLCALTIAGGPHEQFFGPGTRLTVL.

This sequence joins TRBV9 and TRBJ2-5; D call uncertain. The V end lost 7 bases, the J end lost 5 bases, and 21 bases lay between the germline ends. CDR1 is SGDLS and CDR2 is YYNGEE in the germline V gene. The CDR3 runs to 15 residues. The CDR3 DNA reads TGTGCCAGCGGTTCGTTCAAGGGCGACGACGAGACCCAGTACTTC. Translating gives CASGSFKGDDETQYF.